The 31 T cell receptor beta chains below were found in one sample sequenced in a study of blood T cells in healthy people across ages. A second roughly 7 to 12 cycle PCR used barcoded and J-beta primers. TCRdb analysed the 5' RACE reads with MiXCR anew, one entry per CDR3 protein. This sample yields hundreds of thousands of distinct CDR3 sequences, of which more than 55% are seen a single time; around a quarter belongs to the top ten. The sequencing input was blood. These receptors all come from a man in his forties or fifties in good health.

The rearrangement links TRBV3-1 to TRBJ2-1, with D possibly matching TRBD2 (5 bases). Trimming stripped 3 bases from V and 0 bases from J, with 9 bases between. The CDR3 contains 15 residues. The germline gives CDR1 LGHDT, CDR2 YNNKEL (reference sequence). The CDR3 loop is CASSHLDFSYNEQFF. CDR3 bases: TGTGCCAGCAGCCACCTGGACTTCTCCTACAATGAGCAGTTCTTC.

The gene calls are TRBV29-1 and TRBJ2-3, with 10 bases that match TRBD2. V gave up 4 bases and J gave up 0 bases; unmatched junction bases: 10. Germline CDR1 and CDR2: SQVTM and ANQGSEA. The CDR3 sequence is 17 residues long. As DNA, the CDR3 is TGCAGCGTTGCCGGGACTAGCGTCAGTTCTAGCACAGATACGCAGTATTTT. The encoded protein is CSVAGTSVSSSTDTQYF.

This clonotype has more than one count but fewer than ten. J is TRBJ1-5 and V is TRBV28; TRBD1 matches 8 bases. There are 15 residues in the CDR3. Trimming cost V 5 bases and J 4 bases; bases outside gene matches: 7. Looked up from germline, CDR1 is MDHEN and CDR2 is SYDVKM. The CDR3 spells CASSGWTGMNQPQHF. CDR3 nucleotide sequence: TGTGCCAGCAGTGGATGGACAGGGATGAATCAGCCCCAGCATTTT.

The table lists this clonotype with a count of one. The rearrangement uses TRBV6-5 and TRBJ2-7; D is possibly TRBD1 (6 bases). The V and J ends lost 6 bases and 0 bases respectively, with 15 bases between them. The CDR3 runs 15 residues. Germline V lookup: CDR1 MNHEY, CDR2 SVGAGI. DNA for the CDR3: TGTGCCAGCAGGCCGACAGGCCTTAACTCCTACGAGCAGTACTTC. Translating it yields CASRPTGLNSYEQYF.

This rearrangement joins TRBV5-4 to TRBJ1-2, with 7 bases aligning to TRBD1. This CDR3 is 14 amino acids long. V lost 4 bases, J lost 7 bases, and 10 bases stayed unmatched. Germline V gene sequence: CDR1 SGHNT, CDR2 YYREEE (reference sequence). For the CDR3, the DNA is TGTGCCAGCAGCACCAGGGACAGCTTCTGTGGCTACACCTTC. Protein: CASSTRDSFCGYTF.

This clonotype was observed a handful of times. The chain joins TRBV28 to TRBJ2-7; no firm D call. The CDR3 runs to 13 residues. Trimming took 2 bases from V and 5 from J, leaving 10 bases between them. Germline V gene lookup returns CDR1 MDHEN and CDR2 SYDVKM. The CDR3 DNA sequence: TGTGCCAGCAGTTTACCAGCCGTTGACGAGCAGTACTTC. It codes for CASSLPAVDEQYF.

The chain recombines TRBV12-3 or TRBV12-4 with TRBJ1-2; 10 bases align to TRBD1. There are 14 residues in the CDR3. Losses at the gene ends were 6 bases for V and 8 bases for J; bases not matched to a gene: 9. This CDR3 is CASSPGQGFEGYTF. For the CDR3, the DNA is TGTGCCAGCAGCCCGGGACAGGGGTTTGAGGGCTACACCTTC.

The chain links TRBV5-1 to TRBJ1-1; D is perhaps TRBD1 (6 bases). This CDR3 region has 13 residues. V was shortened by 4 bases and J by 6 bases, with 13 bases between the two germline ends. The germline V gene has CDR1 SGHRS and CDR2 YFSETQ. CDR3 sequence: CASSITGSPEAFF. The CDR3 region has the DNA TGCGCCAGCAGCATAACAGGGTCCCCTGAAGCTTTCTTT.

This chain links TRBV2 with TRBJ2-5; D gene uncertain. The CDR3 consists of 15 residues. With 0 bases removed from V and 4 bases from J, the gap between germline ends came to 12 bases. Germline CDR1 reads SNHLY; CDR2 reads FYNNEI. CDR3 nucleotides: TGTGCCAGCAGTGAAGCGCTGGCTTTCCGAGAGACCCAGTACTTC. Residues: CASSEALAFRETQYF.

The chain joins TRBV4-2 to TRBJ2-6; D ambiguous. Trimming pared 1 base from V and 0 bases from J, leaving 7 bases between. From germline, CDR1 is LGHNA and CDR2 YNFKEQ. The length of the CDR3 is 16 residues. The CDR3 DNA reads as TGTGCCAGCAGCCAAGCGACCCTCTCTGGGGCCAACGTCCTGACTTTC. It specifies CASSQATLSGANVLTF.

V usage is TRBV27 and J usage is TRBJ2-4; D is perhaps TRBD1 (6 bases). The end of the DNA is better explained by TRBJ2-7, so the J call may be wrong. The CDR3 is 15 amino acids. In germline, CDR1 is MNHEY, CDR2 SMNVEV (reference sequence). The CDR3: CASNVQGRKYYEQYF. The CDR3 nucleotides read TGTGCCAGCAACGTTCAGGGGCGCAAGTACTACGAGCAGTACTTC.

The chain employs TRBV29-1 and TRBJ2-7, with D perhaps assigned TRBD1 or TRBD2 (5 bases each). The closer fit of TRBJ2-5 to the DNA end suggests the J call may be wrong. The germline gives CDR1 SQVTM, CDR2 ANQGSEA. This CDR3 region has 15 residues. This chain's CDR3 is CSVVKSGTQRETQYF. In DNA form, the CDR3 reads TGCAGCGTGGTTAAGTCCGGGACCCAGAGAGAGACCCAGTACTTC.

The rearrangement joins TRBV5-6 to TRBJ2-4; D could derive from TRBD1 or TRBD2 (6 bases each). The better agreement between TRBJ2-7 and the DNA end casts doubt on the J call. Germline values: CDR1 SGHDT, CDR2 YYEEEE. CDR3 length: 15 amino acids. In DNA, the CDR3 is TGTGCCAGCAGCTTGGGTCCAGGGGACTGGAACGAGCAGTACTTC. It encodes CASSLGPGDWNEQYF.

This clonotype was detected once. CDR3 coding DNA: TGCGCCAGCAGCACTGACGGGACAGGGGTAGATACGCAGTATTTT. It codes for CASSTDGTGVDTQYF. The chain joins TRBV5-1 to TRBJ2-3; 10 nucleotides agree with TRBD1. Germline V CDR1 and CDR2: SGHRS, YFSETQ. The J segment lost 5 bases and the V segment lost 4 bases, leaving 7 bases of the junction unmatched. This CDR3 region has 15 residues.

Here the CDR3 DNA reads TGTGCCAGCAGCAGCTTTAATATCCAGTACAATGAGCAGTTCTTC. Encoded protein: CASSSFNIQYNEQFF. The chain joins TRBV13 to TRBJ2-1; no clear D. The ends were cut back, 5 bases at V and 4 bases at J, with 15 bases in the middle. CDR3 length equals 15 residues. CDR1 and CDR2 from the germline V gene are PRHDT and FYEKMQ (reference sequence).

V gene TRBV29-1 combines with J gene TRBJ1-2; 10 bases fit TRBD1. The CDR3 totals 13 residues. The V gene end was trimmed by 4 bases and the J gene end by 8 bases; junction bases not matched to a gene: 7. Germline V gene sequence: CDR1 SQVTM, CDR2 ANQGSEA. CDR3 sequence (DNA): TGCAGCGTTGGGGGACAGGGGACGGGGGGCTACACCTTC. Protein product: CSVGGQGTGGYTF.

The J gene is TRBJ2-7, the V gene TRBV2; 9 bases are a match to TRBD1. Germline CDR1 SNHLY, CDR2 FYNNEI. This CDR3 has 16 amino acids. The junction had 9 bases not matched to a gene; V was cut back by 3 bases and J by 3 bases. For the CDR3, the DNA is TGTGCCAGCAGTGAGGACAGGGGCGCTGGGGTCTACGAGCAGTACTTC. Protein sequence: CASSEDRGAGVYEQYF.

The CDR3 DNA sequence: TGCAGTGCTAGACTCCACGACGTTGGGGGCAATCAGCCCCAGCATTTT. Translation gives CSARLHDVGGNQPQHF. The rearrangement joins TRBV20-1 to TRBJ1-5; no firm D call. CDR3 length: 16 residues. The ends were cut back, 2 bases at V and 2 bases at J, with 16 bases in the middle. Germline assignment: CDR1 DFQATT and CDR2 SNEGSKA (reference sequence).

On this clonotype: A much more abundant neighbour one base away suggests this may be a read error. CDR3 loop: CAGSLALDTGELFF. The CDR3 DNA sequence: TGCGCCGGCAGCTTGGCCTTGGACACCGGGGAGCTGTTTTTT. The V gene is TRBV5-1, the J gene TRBJ2-2; D is unresolved. CDR3 length: 14 amino acids. Germline CDR1 and CDR2: SGHRS and YFSETQ.

This clonotype came up a few times. The V gene is TRBV5-1, the J gene TRBJ2-5, with TRBD1 identical over 8 bases. The CDR3 is 14 amino acids. Looked up from germline, CDR1 is SGHRS and CDR2 is YFSETQ. The V segment lost 2 bases and the J segment 5 bases; nucleotides outside the gene matches: 5. CDR3 nucleotides: TGCGCCAGCAGCTTCAGGCAGGGGGCGGAGACCCAGTACTTC. This translates into CASSFRQGAETQYF.

This clonotype was recorded a few times. The chain uses TRBV12-3 or TRBV12-4 and TRBJ1-4; D is ambiguous. This CDR3 contains 14 residues. Trimming cost V 7 bases and J 5 bases, with 14 bases left between them. CDR3 sequence (DNA): TGTGCCAGCACCGGGTGGGAGGAGAATGAAAAACTGTTTTTT. Residues: CASTGWEENEKLFF.

The rearrangement joins TRBV6-2 or TRBV6-3 to TRBJ1-2, with D maybe TRBD1 (5 bases). CDR3 length equals 14 residues. Trimming removed 1 base at V and 7 bases at J, with 13 bases between. Germline CDR1 and CDR2: MNHEY and SVGEGT. CDR3 sequence (DNA): TGTGCCAGCAGTTACTGGGGACGGCACTGTGGCTACACCTTC. It codes for CASSYWGRHCGYTF.

This chain joins TRBV5-1 and TRBJ2-6; 9 bases fit TRBD1. V was pared by 7 bases and J by 4 bases, with 6 bases of the junction left unmatched. The CDR3 length is 15 residues. CDR1 is SGHRS, CDR2 YFSETQ, per germline. CDR3 bases: TGCGCCAGCGGGGGACAGGGATTGGGGGCCAACGTCCTGACTTTC. As protein: CASGGQGLGANVLTF.

The chain recombines TRBV10-3 with TRBJ2-1; 8 nucleotides match TRBD2. This CDR3 contains 15 residues. Germline V lookup: CDR1 ENHRY, CDR2 SYGVKD. The ends lost 4 bases at V and 9 bases at J; junction bases unmatched: 11. Here the CDR3 reads CAISGRTGGEGEQFF. The CDR3, as DNA: TGTGCCATCAGTGGTAGGACGGGAGGGGAAGGTGAGCAGTTCTTC.

The chain's CDR3 is CASSIGGGPYNEQFF. CDR3 sequence (DNA): TGTGCCAGCAGCATTGGGGGGGGACCCTACAATGAGCAGTTCTTC. The chain joins TRBV25-1 to TRBJ2-1, with TRBD2 identical over 7 bases. Trimming took 6 bases from V and 2 from J; bases not matched to a gene: 7. CDR3 length: 15 amino acids. CDR1 and CDR2 from the germline V gene are MGHDK and SYGVNS.

The rearrangement uses TRBV10-3 and TRBJ2-3, with 13 positions matching TRBD2. V was pared by 10 bases and J by 4 bases, with 5 bases of the junction left unmatched. The CDR3 extends over 14 amino acids. Per germline, CDR1 ENHRY and CDR2 SYGVKD. CDR3 region: CASGLAGVADTQYF. The CDR3, as DNA: TGTGCCAGTGGACTAGCGGGAGTCGCAGATACGCAGTATTTT.

A few counts support this clonotype. The chain has TRBV7-9 and TRBJ2-1; 7 bases are shared with TRBD1. The V and J ends lost 4 bases and 5 bases, in that order; junction bases with no gene match: 14. Germline CDR1 is SEHNR and CDR2 is FQNEAQ (reference sequence). This CDR3 is 17 amino acids long. The CDR3 nucleotides are TGTGCCAGCAGCTCAACAAGGACAGGCGGGCCTAACAATGAGCAGTTCTTC. Residues: CASSSTRTGGPNNEQFF.

The J gene is TRBJ2-1, the V gene TRBV20-1; D is perhaps TRBD2 (5 bases). V lost 0 bases, J lost 6 bases, and 15 bases lay in between. CDR1 DFQATT and CDR2 SNEGSKA come from the germline V gene (reference sequence). The CDR3 consists of 15 residues. This chain's CDR3 is CSARDLASIANEQFF. The CDR3, as DNA: TGCAGTGCTAGAGATCTGGCTAGCATAGCCAATGAGCAGTTCTTC.

The chain uses TRBV12-3 or TRBV12-4 and TRBJ2-5; no reliable D call. V was pared by 5 bases and J by 4 bases, with 17 bases between. The CDR3 consists of 15 residues. The CDR3 reads CASSPRLRQIETQYF. As DNA, the CDR3 is TGTGCCAGCAGTCCCCGTCTTCGGCAGATAGAGACCCAGTACTTC.

This clonotype was seen only a few times. This chain joins TRBV20-1 and TRBJ2-3, with TRBD2 identical over 8 bases. CDR1 is DFQATT, CDR2 SNEGSKA, per germline (reference sequence). Trimming cost V 8 bases and J 2 bases; bases outside gene matches: 3. This CDR3 has 12 residues. The CDR3 bases are TGCAGTAGTAGCGGGGCCACAGATACGCAGTATTTT. This codes for CSSSGATDTQYF.

The rearrangement links TRBV7-2 to TRBJ2-5; TRBD2 agrees at 7 bases. Germline V gene data show CDR1 as SGHTA and CDR2 as FQGNSA. This CDR3 contains 15 residues. J gave up 5 bases and V 2 bases, and 8 bases lay outside the gene matches. CDR3 protein: CASSLRVAGVETQYF. As DNA, the CDR3 is TGTGCCAGCAGCTTACGTGTGGCGGGAGTGGAGACCCAGTACTTC.